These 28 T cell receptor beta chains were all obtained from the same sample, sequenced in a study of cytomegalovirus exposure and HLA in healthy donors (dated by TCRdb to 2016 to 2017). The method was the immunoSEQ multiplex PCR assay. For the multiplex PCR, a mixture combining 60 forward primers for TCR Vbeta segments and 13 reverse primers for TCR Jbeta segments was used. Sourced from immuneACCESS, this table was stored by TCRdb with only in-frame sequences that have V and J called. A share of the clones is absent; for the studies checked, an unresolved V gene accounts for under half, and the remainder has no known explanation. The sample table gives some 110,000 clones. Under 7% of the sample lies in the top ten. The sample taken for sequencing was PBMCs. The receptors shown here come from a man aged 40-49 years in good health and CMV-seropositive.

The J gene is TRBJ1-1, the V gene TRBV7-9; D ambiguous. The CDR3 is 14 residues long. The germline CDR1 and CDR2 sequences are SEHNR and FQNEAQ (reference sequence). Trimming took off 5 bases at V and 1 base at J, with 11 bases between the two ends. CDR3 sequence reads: CASSGGGPNTEAFF. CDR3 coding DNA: TGTGCCAGCAGCGGAGGCGGACCGAACACTGAAGCTTTCTTT.

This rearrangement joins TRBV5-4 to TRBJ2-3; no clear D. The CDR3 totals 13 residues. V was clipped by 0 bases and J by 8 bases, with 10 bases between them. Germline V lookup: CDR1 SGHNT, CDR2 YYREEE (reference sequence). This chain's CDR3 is CASSLVPPVTQYF. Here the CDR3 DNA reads TGTGCCAGCAGCTTGGTCCCGCCGGTTACGCAGTATTTT.

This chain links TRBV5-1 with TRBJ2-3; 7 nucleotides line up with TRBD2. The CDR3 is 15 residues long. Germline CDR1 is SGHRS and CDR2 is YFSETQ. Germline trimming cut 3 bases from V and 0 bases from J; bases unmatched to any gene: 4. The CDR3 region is CASSSGSGSTDTQYF. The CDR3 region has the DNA TGCGCCAGCAGCTCGGGTAGCGGGAGCACAGATACGCAGTATTTT. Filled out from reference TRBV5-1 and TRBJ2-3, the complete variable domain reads KAGVTQTPRYLIKTRGQQVTLSCSPISGHRSVSWYQQTPGQGLQFLFEYFSETQRNKGNFPGRFSGRQFSNSRSEMNVSTLELGDSALYLCASSSGSGSTDTQYFGPGTRLTVL.

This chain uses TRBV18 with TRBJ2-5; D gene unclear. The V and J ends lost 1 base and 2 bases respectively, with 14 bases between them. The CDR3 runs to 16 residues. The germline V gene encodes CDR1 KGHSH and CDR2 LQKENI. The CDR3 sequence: CASSPRGSTPQETQYF. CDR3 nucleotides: TGTGCCAGCTCACCACGTGGTAGCACCCCACAAGAGACCCAGTACTTC. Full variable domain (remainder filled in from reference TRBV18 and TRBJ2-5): NAGVMQNPRHLVRRRGQEARLRCSPMKGHSHVYWYRQLPEEGLKFMVYLQKENIIDESGMPKERFSAEFPKEGPSILRIQQVVRGDSAAYFCASSPRGSTPQETQYFGPGTRLLVL.

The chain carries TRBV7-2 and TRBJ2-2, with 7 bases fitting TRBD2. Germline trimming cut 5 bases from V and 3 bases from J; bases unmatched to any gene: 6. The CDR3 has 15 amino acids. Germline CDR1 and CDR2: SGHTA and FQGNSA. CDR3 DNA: TGTGCCAGCAGCGTTCGGGAGGCCTACACCGGGGAGCTGTTTTTT. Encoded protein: CASSVREAYTGELFF. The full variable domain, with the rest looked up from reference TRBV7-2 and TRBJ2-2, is GAGVSQSPSNKVTEKGKDVELRCDPISGHTALYWYRQSLGQGLEFLIYFQGNSAPDKSGLPSDRFSAERTGGSVSTLTIQRTQQEDSAVYLCASSVREAYTGELFFGEGSRLTVL.

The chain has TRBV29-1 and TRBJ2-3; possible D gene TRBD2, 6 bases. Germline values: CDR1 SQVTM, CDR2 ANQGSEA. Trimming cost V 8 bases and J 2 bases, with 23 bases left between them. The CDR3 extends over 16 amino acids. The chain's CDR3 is CSSLGSVTDFTDTQYF. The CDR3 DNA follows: TGCAGCTCCCTCGGGAGCGTTACGGACTTCACAGATACGCAGTATTTT.

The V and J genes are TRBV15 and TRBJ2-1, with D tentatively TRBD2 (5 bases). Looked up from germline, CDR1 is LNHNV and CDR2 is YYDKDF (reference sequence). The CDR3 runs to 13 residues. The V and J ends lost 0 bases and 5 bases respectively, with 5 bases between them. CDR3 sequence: CATSRDGNNEQFF. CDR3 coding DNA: TGTGCCACCAGCAGAGACGGGAACAATGAGCAGTTCTTC.

The chain's CDR3 is CASSPLGDRGYTF. The CDR3 bases are TGTGCCAGCAGCCCTCTAGGGGATAGAGGCTACACCTTC. The chain is built from TRBV5-6 and TRBJ1-2, with D maybe TRBD1 (5 bases). The germline gives CDR1 SGHDT, CDR2 YYEEEE. V lost 4 bases and J lost 8, with 15 bases in between. The CDR3 is 13 amino acids.

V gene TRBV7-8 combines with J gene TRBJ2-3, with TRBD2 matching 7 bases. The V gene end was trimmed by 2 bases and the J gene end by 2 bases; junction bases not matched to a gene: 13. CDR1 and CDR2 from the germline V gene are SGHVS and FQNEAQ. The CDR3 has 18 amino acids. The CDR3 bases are TGTGCCAGCAGCTTATTACGGGAGACTAGCACTTCCACAGATACGCAGTATTTT. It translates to CASSLLRETSTSTDTQYF.

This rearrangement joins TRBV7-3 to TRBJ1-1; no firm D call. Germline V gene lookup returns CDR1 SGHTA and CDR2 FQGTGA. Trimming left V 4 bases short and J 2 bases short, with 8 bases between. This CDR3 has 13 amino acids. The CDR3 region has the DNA TGTGCCAGCAGCTCGGTACTAAACACTGAAGCTTTCTTT. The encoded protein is CASSSVLNTEAFF.

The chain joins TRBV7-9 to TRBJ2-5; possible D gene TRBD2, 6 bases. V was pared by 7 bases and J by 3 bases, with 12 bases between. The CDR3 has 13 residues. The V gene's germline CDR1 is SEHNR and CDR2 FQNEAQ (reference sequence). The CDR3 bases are TGTGCCAGCATGATCGGGGGTAAAGAGACCCAGTACTTC. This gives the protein CASMIGGKETQYF.

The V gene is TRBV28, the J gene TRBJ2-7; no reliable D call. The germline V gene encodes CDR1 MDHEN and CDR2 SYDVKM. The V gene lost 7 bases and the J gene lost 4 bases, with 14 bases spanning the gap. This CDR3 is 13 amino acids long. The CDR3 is CASTRPNAYEQYF. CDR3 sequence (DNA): TGTGCCAGCACGCGGCCCAATGCTTACGAGCAGTACTTC.

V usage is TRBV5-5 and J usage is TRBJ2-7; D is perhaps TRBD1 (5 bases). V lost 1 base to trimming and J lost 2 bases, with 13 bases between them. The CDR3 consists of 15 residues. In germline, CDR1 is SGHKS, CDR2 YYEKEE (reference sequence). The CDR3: CASSLYSQGTYEQYF. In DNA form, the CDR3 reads TGTGCCAGCAGCTTGTATAGTCAGGGTACCTACGAGCAGTACTTC.

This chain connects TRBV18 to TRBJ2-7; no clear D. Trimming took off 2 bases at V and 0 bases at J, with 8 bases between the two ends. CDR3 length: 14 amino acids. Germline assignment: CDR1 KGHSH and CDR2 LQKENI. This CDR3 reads CASSPGRNSYEQYF. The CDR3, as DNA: TGTGCCAGCTCACCAGGGCGAAACTCCTACGAGCAGTACTTC.

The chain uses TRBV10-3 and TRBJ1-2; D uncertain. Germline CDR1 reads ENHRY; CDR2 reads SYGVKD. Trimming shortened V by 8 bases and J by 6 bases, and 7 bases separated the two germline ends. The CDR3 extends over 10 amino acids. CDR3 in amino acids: CAIGQNGYTF. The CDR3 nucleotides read TGTGCCATCGGGCAGAATGGCTACACCTTC.

The CDR3 DNA follows: TGTGCCAGCAGTCCCTGGACTAGCGGGAGCGTAACAGATACGCAGTATTTT. As protein: CASSPWTSGSVTDTQYF. V is TRBV27 and J is TRBJ2-3, with 13 bases lining up with TRBD2. Germline V gives CDR1 MNHEY, CDR2 SMNVEV (reference sequence). The CDR3 is 17 residues long. The trim removed 5 bases at V and 3 bases at J, leaving 8 bases unmatched.

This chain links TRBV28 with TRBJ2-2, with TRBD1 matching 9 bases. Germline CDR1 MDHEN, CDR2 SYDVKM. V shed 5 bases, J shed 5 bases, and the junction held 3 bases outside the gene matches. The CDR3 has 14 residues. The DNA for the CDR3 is TGTGCCAGCAGTATCGGACAGGGGACCGGGGAGCTGTTTTTT. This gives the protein CASSIGQGTGELFF.

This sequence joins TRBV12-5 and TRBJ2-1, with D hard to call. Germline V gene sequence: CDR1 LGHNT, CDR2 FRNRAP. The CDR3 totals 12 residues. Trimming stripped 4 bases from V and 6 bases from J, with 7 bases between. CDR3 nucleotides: TGTGCTAGTGGTTCGATGAGCAATGAGCAGTTCTTC. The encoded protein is CASGSMSNEQFF.

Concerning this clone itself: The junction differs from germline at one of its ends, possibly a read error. CDR3 DNA sequence: TGTGCCACCAGTCAGAAGGGGGGGCACACCATATATTTT. Translation: CATSQKGGHTIYF. This rearrangement joins TRBV2 to TRBJ1-3; a weak D match, TRBD1 (6 bases). The CDR3 covers 13 residues. In germline, CDR1 is SNHLY, CDR2 FYNNEI.

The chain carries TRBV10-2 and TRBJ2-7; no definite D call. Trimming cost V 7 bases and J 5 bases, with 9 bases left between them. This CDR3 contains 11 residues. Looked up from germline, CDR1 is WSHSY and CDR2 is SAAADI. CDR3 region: CASMAVNEQYF. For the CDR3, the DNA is TGCGCCAGCATGGCCGTGAACGAGCAGTACTTC.

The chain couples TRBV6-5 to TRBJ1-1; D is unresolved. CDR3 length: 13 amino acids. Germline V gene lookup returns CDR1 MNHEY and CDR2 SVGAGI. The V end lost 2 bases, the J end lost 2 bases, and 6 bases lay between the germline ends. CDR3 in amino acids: CASSYEFNTEAFF. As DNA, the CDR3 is TGTGCCAGCAGTTACGAGTTCAACACTGAAGCTTTCTTT.

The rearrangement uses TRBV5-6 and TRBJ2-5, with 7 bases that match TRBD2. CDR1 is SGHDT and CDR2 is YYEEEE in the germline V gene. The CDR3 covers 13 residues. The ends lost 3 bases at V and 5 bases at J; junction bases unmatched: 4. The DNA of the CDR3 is TGTGCCAGCAGCTGGGGGAGGGGCGAGACCCAGTACTTC. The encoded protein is CASSWGRGETQYF.

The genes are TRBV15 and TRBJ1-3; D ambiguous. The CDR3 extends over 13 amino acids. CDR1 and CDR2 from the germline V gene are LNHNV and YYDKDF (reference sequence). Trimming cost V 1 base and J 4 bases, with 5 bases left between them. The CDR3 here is CATSRGEGNTIYF. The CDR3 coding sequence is TGTGCCACCAGCAGAGGAGAAGGAAACACCATATATTTT.

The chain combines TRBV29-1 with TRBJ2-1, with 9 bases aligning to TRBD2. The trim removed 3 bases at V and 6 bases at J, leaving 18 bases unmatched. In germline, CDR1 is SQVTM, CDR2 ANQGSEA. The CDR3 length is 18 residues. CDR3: CSVEFIGSGRVGGNEQFF. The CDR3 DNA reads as TGCAGCGTTGAGTTTATAGGTAGCGGGAGAGTGGGGGGCAATGAGCAGTTCTTC.

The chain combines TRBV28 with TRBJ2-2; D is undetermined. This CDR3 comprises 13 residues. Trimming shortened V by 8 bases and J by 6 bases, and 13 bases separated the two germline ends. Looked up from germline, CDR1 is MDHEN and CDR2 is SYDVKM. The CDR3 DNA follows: TGTGCCAGCTTCCGAGGCCGCGCCGGGGAGCTGTTTTTT. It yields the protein CASFRGRAGELFF.

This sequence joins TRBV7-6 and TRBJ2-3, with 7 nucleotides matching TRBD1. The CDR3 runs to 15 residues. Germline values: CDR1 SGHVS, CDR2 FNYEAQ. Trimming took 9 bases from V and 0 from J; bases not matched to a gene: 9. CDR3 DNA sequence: TGTGCCAGTACCCCAGGGGGTGGTAGCACAGATACGCAGTATTTT. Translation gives CASTPGGGSTDTQYF.

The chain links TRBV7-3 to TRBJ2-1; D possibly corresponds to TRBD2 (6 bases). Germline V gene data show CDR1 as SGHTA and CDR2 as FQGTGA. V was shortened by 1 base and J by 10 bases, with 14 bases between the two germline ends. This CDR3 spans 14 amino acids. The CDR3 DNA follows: TGTGCCAGCAGCTTAATGCCCTCGGGAGCGGAGCAGTTCTTC. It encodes CASSLMPSGAEQFF.

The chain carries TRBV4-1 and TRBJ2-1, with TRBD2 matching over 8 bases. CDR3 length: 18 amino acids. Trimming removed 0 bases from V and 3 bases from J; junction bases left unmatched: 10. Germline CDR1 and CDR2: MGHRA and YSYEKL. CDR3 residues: CASSQDELAGGGYNEQFF. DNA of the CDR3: TGCGCCAGCAGCCAAGACGAGCTGGCGGGAGGAGGCTACAATGAGCAGTTCTTC.